The sequence of this T cell receptor beta chain was determined in a study of T cell changes during pregnancy in multiple sclerosis. TCRdb's copy holds only in-frame clones and misses some; the assay was immunoSEQ multiplex PCR. Of approximately 69,000 clones listed, 90% to 95% are singletons. Per germline, CDR1 SGHVS and CDR2 FQNEAQ. This CDR3 is built from 15 residues. Trimming took off 0 bases at V and 2 bases at J, with 11 bases between the two ends. The clonotype originates from a female donor in good health, enrolled as a control in a pregnancy study. This chain joins TRBV7-8 and TRBJ2-7; D may be TRBD1 (6 bases). The sequencing used CD4+ T cells from peripheral blood mononuclear cells, collected in the third trimester of pregnancy. The CDR3: CASSLAPGQTYEQYF. CDR3 coding DNA: TGTGCCAGCAGCTTAGCACCCGGACAGACCTACGAGCAGTACTTC.